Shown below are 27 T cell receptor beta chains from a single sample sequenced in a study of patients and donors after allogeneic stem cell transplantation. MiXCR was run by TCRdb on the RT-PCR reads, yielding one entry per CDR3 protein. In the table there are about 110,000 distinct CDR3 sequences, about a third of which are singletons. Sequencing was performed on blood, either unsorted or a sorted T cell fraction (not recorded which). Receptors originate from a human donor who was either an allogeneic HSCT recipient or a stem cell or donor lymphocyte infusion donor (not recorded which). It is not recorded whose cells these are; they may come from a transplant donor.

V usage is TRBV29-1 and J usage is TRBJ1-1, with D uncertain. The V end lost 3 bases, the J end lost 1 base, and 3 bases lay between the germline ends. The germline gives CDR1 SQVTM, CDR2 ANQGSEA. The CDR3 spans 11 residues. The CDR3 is CSVDGNTEAFF. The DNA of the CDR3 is TGCAGCGTTGACGGGAACACTGAAGCTTTCTTT. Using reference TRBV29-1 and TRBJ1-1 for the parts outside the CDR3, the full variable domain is SAVISQKPSRDICQRGTSLTIQCQVDSQVTMMFWYRQQPGQSLTLIATANQGSEATYESGFVIDKFPISRPNLTFSTLTVSNMSPEDSSIYLCSVDGNTEAFFGQGTRLTVV.

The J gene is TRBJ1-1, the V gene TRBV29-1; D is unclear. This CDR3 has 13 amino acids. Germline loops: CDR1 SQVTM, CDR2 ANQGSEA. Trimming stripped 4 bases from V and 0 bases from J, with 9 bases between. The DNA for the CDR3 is TGCAGCGTTGTGCGGAGGGTGAACACTGAAGCTTTCTTT. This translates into CSVVRRVNTEAFF. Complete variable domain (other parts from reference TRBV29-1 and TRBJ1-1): SAVISQKPSRDICQRGTSLTIQCQVDSQVTMMFWYRQQPGQSLTLIATANQGSEATYESGFVIDKFPISRPNLTFSTLTVSNMSPEDSSIYLCSVVRRVNTEAFFGQGTRLTVV.

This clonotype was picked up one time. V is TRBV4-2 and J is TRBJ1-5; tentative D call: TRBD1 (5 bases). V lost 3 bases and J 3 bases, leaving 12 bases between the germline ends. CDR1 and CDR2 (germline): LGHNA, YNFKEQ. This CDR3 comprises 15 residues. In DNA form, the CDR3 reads TGTGCCAGCAGCCAGGGGGTAAGGGACAATCAGCCCCAGCATTTT. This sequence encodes CASSQGVRDNQPQHF.

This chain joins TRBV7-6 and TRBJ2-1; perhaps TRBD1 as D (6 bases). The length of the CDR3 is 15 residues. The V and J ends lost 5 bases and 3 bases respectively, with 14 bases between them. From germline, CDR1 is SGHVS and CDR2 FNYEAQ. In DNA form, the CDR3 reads TGTGCCAGCAGCCTGGGACACCGGATCTACAATGAGCAGTTCTTC. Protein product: CASSLGHRIYNEQFF. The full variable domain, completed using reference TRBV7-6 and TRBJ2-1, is GAGVSQSPRYKVTKRGQDVALRCDPISGHVSLYWYRQALGQGPEFLTYFNYEAQQDKSGLPNDRFSAERPEGSISTLTIQRTEQRDSAMYRCASSLGHRIYNEQFFGPGTRLTVL.

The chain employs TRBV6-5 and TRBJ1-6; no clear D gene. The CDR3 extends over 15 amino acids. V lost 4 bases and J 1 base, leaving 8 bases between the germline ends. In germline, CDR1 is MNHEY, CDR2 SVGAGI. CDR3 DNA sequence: TGTGCCAGCAGTTCTGGGATGTCCTATAATTCACCCCTCCACTTT. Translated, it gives CASSSGMSYNSPLHF.

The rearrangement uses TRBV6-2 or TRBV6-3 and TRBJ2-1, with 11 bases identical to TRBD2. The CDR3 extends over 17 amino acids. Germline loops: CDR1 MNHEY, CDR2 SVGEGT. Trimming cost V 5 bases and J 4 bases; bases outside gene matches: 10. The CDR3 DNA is TGTGCCAGCAGTCGCCGCGAACTAGCGGGAGTATACAATGAGCAGTTCTTC. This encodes CASSRRELAGVYNEQFF.

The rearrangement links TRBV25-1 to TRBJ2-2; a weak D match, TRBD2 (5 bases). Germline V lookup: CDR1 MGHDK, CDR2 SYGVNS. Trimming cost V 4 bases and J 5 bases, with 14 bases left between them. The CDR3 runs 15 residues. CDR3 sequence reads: CASSAPRSGTGELFF. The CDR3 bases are TGTGCCAGCAGTGCTCCTAGGAGCGGTACCGGGGAGCTGTTTTTT. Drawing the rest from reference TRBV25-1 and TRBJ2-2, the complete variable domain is EADIYQTPRYLVIGTGKKITLECSQTMGHDKMYWYQQDPGMELHLIHYSYGVNSTEKGDLSSESTVSRIRTEHFPLTLESARPSHTSQYLCASSAPRSGTGELFFGEGSRLTVL.

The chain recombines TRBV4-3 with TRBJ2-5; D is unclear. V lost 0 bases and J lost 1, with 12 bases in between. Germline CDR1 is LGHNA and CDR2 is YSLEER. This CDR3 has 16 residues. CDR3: CASSQDRGRRQETQYF. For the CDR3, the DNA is TGCGCCAGCAGCCAAGACCGAGGACGGCGCCAAGAGACCCAGTACTTC.

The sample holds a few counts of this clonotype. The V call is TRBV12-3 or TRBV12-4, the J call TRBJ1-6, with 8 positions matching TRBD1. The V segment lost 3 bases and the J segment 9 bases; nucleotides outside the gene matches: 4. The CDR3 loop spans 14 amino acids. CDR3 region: CASSFGTGLSPLHF. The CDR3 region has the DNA TGTGCCAGCAGTTTCGGGACAGGTCTTTCACCCCTCCACTTT.

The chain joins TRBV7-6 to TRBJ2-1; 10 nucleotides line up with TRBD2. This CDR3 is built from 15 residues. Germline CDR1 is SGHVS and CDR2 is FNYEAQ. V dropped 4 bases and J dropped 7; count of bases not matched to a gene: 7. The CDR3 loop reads CASSSLAGDFNEQFF. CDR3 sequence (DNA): TGTGCCAGCAGCTCTCTAGCGGGAGATTTTAATGAGCAGTTCTTC.

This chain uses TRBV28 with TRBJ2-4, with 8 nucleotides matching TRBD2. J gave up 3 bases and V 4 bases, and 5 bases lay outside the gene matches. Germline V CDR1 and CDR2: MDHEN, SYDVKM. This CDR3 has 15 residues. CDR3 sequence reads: CASSSSGSGKNIQYF. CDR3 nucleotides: TGTGCCAGCAGTTCCAGCGGGAGTGGCAAAAACATTCAGTACTTC.

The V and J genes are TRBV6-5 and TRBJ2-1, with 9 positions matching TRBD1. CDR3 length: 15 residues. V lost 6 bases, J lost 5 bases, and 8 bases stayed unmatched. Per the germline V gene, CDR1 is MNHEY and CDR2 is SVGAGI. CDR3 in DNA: TGTGCCAGCAGCCGCGGGACAGGGACCCACAATGAGCAGTTCTTC. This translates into CASSRGTGTHNEQFF.

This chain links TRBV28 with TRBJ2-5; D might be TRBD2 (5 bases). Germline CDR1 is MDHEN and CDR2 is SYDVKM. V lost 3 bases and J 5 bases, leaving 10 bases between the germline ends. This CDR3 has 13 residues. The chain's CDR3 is CASSFPSTETQYF. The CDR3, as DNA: TGTGCCAGCAGTTTTCCTAGCACTGAGACCCAGTACTTC. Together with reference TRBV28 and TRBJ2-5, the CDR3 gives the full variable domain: DVKVTQSSRYLVKRTGEKVFLECVQDMDHENMFWYRQDPGLGLRLIYFSYDVKMKEKGDIPEGYSVSREKKERFSLILESASTNQTSMYLCASSFPSTETQYFGPGTRLLVL.

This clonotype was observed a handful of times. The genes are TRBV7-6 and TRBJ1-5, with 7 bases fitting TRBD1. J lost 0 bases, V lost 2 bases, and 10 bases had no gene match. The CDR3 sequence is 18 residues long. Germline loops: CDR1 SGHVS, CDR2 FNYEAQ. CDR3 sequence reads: CASSLWARDSYSNQPQHF. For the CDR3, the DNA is TGTGCCAGCAGCTTATGGGCCCGGGACAGCTATAGCAATCAGCCCCAGCATTTT.

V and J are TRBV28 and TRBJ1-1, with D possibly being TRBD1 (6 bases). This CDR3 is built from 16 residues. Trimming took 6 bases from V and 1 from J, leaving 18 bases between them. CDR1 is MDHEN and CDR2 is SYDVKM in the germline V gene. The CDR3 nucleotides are TGTGCCAGCAGCCCCGGGGGCGCCCGGGGGAACACTGAAGCTTTCTTT. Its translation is CASSPGGARGNTEAFF.

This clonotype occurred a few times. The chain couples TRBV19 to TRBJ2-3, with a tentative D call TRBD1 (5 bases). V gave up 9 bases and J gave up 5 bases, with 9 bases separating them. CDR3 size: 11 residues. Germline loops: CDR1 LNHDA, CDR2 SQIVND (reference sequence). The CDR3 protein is CASTQGDTQYF. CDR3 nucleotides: TGTGCCAGCACGCAGGGAGATACGCAGTATTTT.

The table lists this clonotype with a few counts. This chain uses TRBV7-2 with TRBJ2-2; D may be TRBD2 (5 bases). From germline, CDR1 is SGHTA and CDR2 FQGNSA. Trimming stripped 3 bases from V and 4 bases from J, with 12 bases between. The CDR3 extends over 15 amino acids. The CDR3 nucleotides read TGTGCCAGCAGCTTCACCCAAGGAGGCACCGGGGAGCTGTTTTTT. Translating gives CASSFTQGGTGELFF.

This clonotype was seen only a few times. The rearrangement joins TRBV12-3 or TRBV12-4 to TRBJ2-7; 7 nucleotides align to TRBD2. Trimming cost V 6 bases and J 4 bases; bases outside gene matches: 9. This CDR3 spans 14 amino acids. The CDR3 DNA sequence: TGTGCCAGCAGACCCTCCTCGGGAGGTTACGAGCAGTACTTC. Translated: CASRPSSGGYEQYF.

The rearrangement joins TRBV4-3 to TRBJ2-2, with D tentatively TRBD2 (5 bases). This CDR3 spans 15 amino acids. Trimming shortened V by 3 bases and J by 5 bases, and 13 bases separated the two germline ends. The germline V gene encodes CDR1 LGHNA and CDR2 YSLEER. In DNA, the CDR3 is TGCGCCAGCAGCCACGCCCTTGGGGAGACCGGGGAGCTGTTTTTT. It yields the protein CASSHALGETGELFF.

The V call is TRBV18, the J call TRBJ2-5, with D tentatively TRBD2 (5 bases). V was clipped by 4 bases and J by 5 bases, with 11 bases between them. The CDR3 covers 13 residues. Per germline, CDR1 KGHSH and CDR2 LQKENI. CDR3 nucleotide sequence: TGTGCCAGCTCACAAGGACTCCGGGAGACCCAGTACTTC. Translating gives CASSQGLRETQYF. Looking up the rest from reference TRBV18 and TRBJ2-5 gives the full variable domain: NAGVMQNPRHLVRRRGQEARLRCSPMKGHSHVYWYRQLPEEGLKFMVYLQKENIIDESGMPKERFSAEFPKEGPSILRIQQVVRGDSAAYFCASSQGLRETQYFGPGTRLLVL.

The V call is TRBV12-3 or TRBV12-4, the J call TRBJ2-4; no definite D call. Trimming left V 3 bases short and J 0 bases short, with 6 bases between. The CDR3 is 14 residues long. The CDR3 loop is CASSFTLAKNIQYF. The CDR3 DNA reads TGTGCCAGCAGTTTTACCCTAGCCAAAAACATTCAGTACTTC.

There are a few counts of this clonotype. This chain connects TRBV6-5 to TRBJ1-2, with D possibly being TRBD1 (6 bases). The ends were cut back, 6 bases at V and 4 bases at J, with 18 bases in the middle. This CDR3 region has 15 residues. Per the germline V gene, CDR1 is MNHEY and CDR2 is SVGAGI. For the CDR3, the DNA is TGTGCCAGCAGGGTGTTTACAGGGTTGGGCTATGGCTACACCTTC. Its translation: CASRVFTGLGYGYTF.

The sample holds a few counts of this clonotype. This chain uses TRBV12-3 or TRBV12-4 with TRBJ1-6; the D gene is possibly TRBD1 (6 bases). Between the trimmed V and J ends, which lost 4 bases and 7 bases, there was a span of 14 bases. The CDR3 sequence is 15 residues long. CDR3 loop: CASSYGGRMNSPLHF. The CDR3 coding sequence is TGTGCCAGCAGTTATGGGGGGCGGATGAATTCACCCCTCCACTTT.

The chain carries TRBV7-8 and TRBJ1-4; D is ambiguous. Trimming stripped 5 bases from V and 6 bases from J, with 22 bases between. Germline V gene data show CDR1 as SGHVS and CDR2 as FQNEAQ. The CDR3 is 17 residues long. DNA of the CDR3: TGTGCCAGCAGCATCAAAGGAGCCCCTACGGCGGATGAAAAACTGTTTTTT. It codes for CASSIKGAPTADEKLFF.

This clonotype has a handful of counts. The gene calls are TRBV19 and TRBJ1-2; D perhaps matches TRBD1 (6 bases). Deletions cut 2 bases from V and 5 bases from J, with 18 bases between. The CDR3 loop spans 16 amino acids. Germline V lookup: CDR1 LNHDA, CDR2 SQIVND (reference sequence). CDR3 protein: CASSITHDRLRYGYTF. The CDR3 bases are TGTGCCAGTAGTATAACCCACGACAGGCTCCGTTATGGCTACACCTTC.

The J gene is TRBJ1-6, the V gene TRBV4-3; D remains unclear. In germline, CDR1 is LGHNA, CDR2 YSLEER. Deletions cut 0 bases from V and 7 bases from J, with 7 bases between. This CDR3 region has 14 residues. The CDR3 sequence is CASSQDTLNSPLHF. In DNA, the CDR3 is TGCGCCAGCAGCCAAGATACCCTCAATTCACCCCTCCACTTT.

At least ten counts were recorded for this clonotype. CDR3 sequence reads: CASSFGGSNSPLHF. The CDR3 DNA reads TGTGCCAGCAGTTTTGGGGGGAGTAATTCACCCCTCCACTTT. The chain carries TRBV12-3 or TRBV12-4 and TRBJ1-6; tentative D call: TRBD1 (5 bases). The V and J ends lost 3 bases and 6 bases respectively, with 9 bases between them. The length of the CDR3 is 14 residues.